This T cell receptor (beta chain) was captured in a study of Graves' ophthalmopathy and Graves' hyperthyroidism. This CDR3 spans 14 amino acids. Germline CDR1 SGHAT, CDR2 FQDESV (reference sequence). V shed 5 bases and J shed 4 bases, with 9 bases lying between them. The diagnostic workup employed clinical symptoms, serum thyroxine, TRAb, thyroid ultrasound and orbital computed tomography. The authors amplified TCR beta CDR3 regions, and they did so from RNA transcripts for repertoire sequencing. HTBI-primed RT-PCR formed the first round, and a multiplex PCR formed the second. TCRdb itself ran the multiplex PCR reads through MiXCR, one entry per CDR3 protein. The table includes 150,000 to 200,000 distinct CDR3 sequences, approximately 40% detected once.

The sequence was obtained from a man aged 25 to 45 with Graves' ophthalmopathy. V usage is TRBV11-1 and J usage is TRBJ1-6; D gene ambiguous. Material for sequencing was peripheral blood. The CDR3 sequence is CASSARAYNSPLHF. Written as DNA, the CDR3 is TGTGCCAGCAGCGCGAGGGCGTATAATTCACCCCTCCACTTT.